This TCR beta chain comes out of a study of T cell responses to AZD1222 COVID-19 vaccine. Study results and limitations: Donor demographics were predominantly white British with a female majority; clonal diversity may be underestimated.

In germline, CDR1 is LGHDT, CDR2 YNNKEL (reference sequence). CDR3 length equals 14 residues. The V end lost 0 bases, the J end lost 6 bases, and 9 bases lay between the germline ends. Note on this clone: Its antigen is undetermined.

The data were produced by immunoSEQ multiplex PCR, yet TCRdb's version contains in-frame clones alone and is incomplete. This table holds more than 150,000 clones, roughly 92% found once. The chain combines TRBV3-1 (or the pseudogene TRBV3-2) with TRBJ2-1; D is unclear. This TCR derives from an adult in good health. The material sequenced was peripheral blood, taken on day 0 of AZD1222 vaccination. CDR3 nucleotide sequence: TGTGCCAGCAGCCAAGATGGTCTCCTCAATGAGCAGTTCTTC. Its protein is CASSQDGLLNEQFF.